These 16 T cell receptor beta chains originate from one sample sequenced in a study of shared clonotypes between healthy human individuals. Repertoires were generated with immunoSEQ multiplex PCR, while TCRdb's copy carries only in-frame clones and drops some. The data show more than 550,000 clones, approximately 72% seen once. Sequencing input: memory CD4+ T cells sorted from blood. Subset: CD45RA-negative fraction. These receptors were collected from a young woman in good health.

This clone was counted a few times. V and J are TRBV5-4 and TRBJ2-2; weak D call: TRBD2 (5 bases). This CDR3 contains 16 residues. In germline, CDR1 is SGHNT, CDR2 YYREEE (reference sequence). V was cut by 3 bases and J by 3 bases, with 15 bases left in between. The CDR3 DNA reads TGTGCCAGCAGCTCCCGCACTAGAGTGTACACCGGGGAGCTGTTTTTT. Its translation is CASSSRTRVYTGELFF.

This chain joins TRBV7-2 and TRBJ2-7, with TRBD2 matching 8 bases. Per the germline V gene, CDR1 is SGHTA and CDR2 is FQGNSA. The CDR3 runs to 15 residues. The V and J ends lost 5 bases and 1 base, in that order; junction bases with no gene match: 7. CDR3 in amino acids: CASSRGGSGSYEQYF. Here the CDR3 DNA reads TGTGCCAGCAGCCGGGGGGGATCCGGGTCCTACGAGCAGTACTTC.

The rearrangement links TRBV6-1 to TRBJ2-7; no firm D call. In germline, CDR1 is MNHNS, CDR2 SASEGT. V lost 0 bases and J lost 3, with 12 bases in between. The CDR3 contains 15 residues. Here the CDR3 DNA reads TGTGCCAGCAGTGAAGCGCGGACGCTTTACTACGAGCAGTACTTC. Its translation: CASSEARTLYYEQYF.

This clone was counted a few times. The chain employs TRBV7-8 and TRBJ1-5; weak D call: TRBD1 (5 bases). Germline CDR1 reads SGHVS; CDR2 reads FQNEAQ. The CDR3 consists of 14 residues. V dropped 2 bases and J dropped 4 bases, with 9 bases sitting between them. CDR3: CASSLLQVNQPQHF. The CDR3 coding sequence is TGTGCCAGCAGCTTATTACAGGTGAATCAGCCCCAGCATTTT.

The chain links TRBV7-9 to TRBJ2-3; D gene ambiguous. Germline values: CDR1 SEHNR, CDR2 FQNEAQ (reference sequence). Trimming shortened V by 4 bases and J by 2 bases, and 4 bases separated the two germline ends. The CDR3 covers 12 residues. This CDR3 reads CASSSLTDTQYF. The CDR3 DNA follows: TGTGCCAGCAGCTCCCTCACAGATACGCAGTATTTT.

This CDR3 is CASSTNRVYNEQFF. As DNA, the CDR3 is TGTGCCAGCAGCACAAACAGGGTATACAATGAGCAGTTCTTC. The chain joins TRBV7-2 to TRBJ2-1, with TRBD1 as a possible D gene (6 bases). Germline lookup yields CDR1 SGHTA and CDR2 FQGNSA. The CDR3 totals 14 residues. The V and J ends lost 5 bases and 4 bases respectively, with 12 bases between them. The whole variable domain, filled in from reference TRBV7-2 and TRBJ2-1, reads GAGVSQSPSNKVTEKGKDVELRCDPISGHTALYWYRQSLGQGLEFLIYFQGNSAPDKSGLPSDRFSAERTGGSVSTLTIQRTQQEDSAVYLCASSTNRVYNEQFFGPGTRLTVL.

The chain couples TRBV5-1 to TRBJ2-3; 8 positions agree with TRBD1. The CDR3 spans 15 residues. The germline CDR1 and CDR2 sequences are SGHRS and YFSETQ. Trimming at V came to 0 bases and at J to 3 bases, leaving 3 bases not matched to a gene. CDR3 region: CASSLGTGLTDTQYF. CDR3 DNA: TGCGCCAGCAGCTTGGGGACAGGGTTAACAGATACGCAGTATTTT.

This clone was counted at least ten times. Here the CDR3 reads CASSPNPGIEIYGYTF. CDR3 nucleotide sequence: TGTGCCAGCAGTCCCAACCCAGGGATTGAGATCTATGGCTACACCTTC. This chain uses TRBV6-6 with TRBJ1-2; tentatively, D is TRBD1 (5 bases). Germline V gives CDR1 MNHNY, CDR2 SVGAGI (reference sequence). Trimming stripped 5 bases from V and 4 bases from J, with 20 bases between. This CDR3 is 16 amino acids long.

The chain carries TRBV5-1 and TRBJ2-1; no reliable D call. The germline V gene has CDR1 SGHRS and CDR2 YFSETQ. The CDR3 is made up of 13 amino acids. Trimming stripped 2 bases from V and 6 bases from J, with 9 bases between. The CDR3 sequence is CASSFIPTNEQFF. The CDR3 bases are TGCGCCAGCAGCTTCATCCCGACCAATGAGCAGTTCTTC. The full variable domain, in which reference TRBV5-1 and TRBJ2-1 provide the parts outside the CDR3, is KAGVTQTPRYLIKTRGQQVTLSCSPISGHRSVSWYQQTPGQGLQFLFEYFSETQRNKGNFPGRFSGRQFSNSRSEMNVSTLELGDSALYLCASSFIPTNEQFFGPGTRLTVL.

V is TRBV29-1 and J is TRBJ1-1; 8 nucleotides align to TRBD1. From germline, CDR1 is SQVTM and CDR2 ANQGSEA. Losses at the gene ends were 7 bases for V and 6 bases for J; bases not matched to a gene: 10. There are 13 residues in the CDR3. CDR3 in DNA: TGCAGCGCAGGACAGGGAAGTAGGGCTGAAGCTTTCTTT. This translates into CSAGQGSRAEAFF.

The chain links TRBV19 to TRBJ1-2; D is possibly TRBD1 (5 bases). The CDR3 loop spans 15 amino acids. V shed 5 bases and J shed 5 bases, with 18 bases lying between them. The germline V gene encodes CDR1 LNHDA and CDR2 SQIVND (reference sequence). This chain's CDR3 is CASSPSPGRLYGYTF. The CDR3 DNA reads TGTGCCAGTAGTCCGTCTCCGGGACGGCTTTATGGCTACACCTTC.

This clone was seen at least ten times. The chain combines TRBV28 with TRBJ1-2; D not resolved. V was clipped by 3 bases and J by 0 bases, with 11 bases between them. This CDR3 is 15 amino acids long. Germline-derived CDR1 and CDR2 are MDHEN and SYDVKM. This CDR3 reads CASSFRTEANYGYTF. The CDR3 DNA reads as TGTGCCAGCAGTTTTCGGACGGAAGCTAACTATGGCTACACCTTC.

V usage is TRBV18 and J usage is TRBJ2-1; a weak D match, TRBD2 (6 bases). V was clipped by 4 bases and J by 16 bases, with 17 bases between them. Germline V lookup: CDR1 KGHSH, CDR2 LQKENI. CDR3 length: 12 residues. The CDR3: CASSHRDSHRFF. In DNA, the CDR3 is TGTGCCAGCTCACACCGGGACTCTCATCGCTTCTTC.

The chain employs TRBV7-6 and TRBJ2-1; D is perhaps TRBD1 or TRBD2 (7 bases each). The germline V and J ends were trimmed by 0 bases and 4 bases, with 13 bases remaining between them. Germline CDR1 reads SGHVS; CDR2 reads FNYEAQ. The length of the CDR3 is 16 residues. The CDR3 sequence: CASSLAGGTAYNEQFF. The CDR3 DNA follows: TGTGCCAGCAGCTTAGCCGGGGGGACAGCGTACAATGAGCAGTTCTTC. The full variable domain, its missing parts supplied by reference TRBV7-6 and TRBJ2-1, is GAGVSQSPRYKVTKRGQDVALRCDPISGHVSLYWYRQALGQGPEFLTYFNYEAQQDKSGLPNDRFSAERPEGSISTLTIQRTEQRDSAMYRCASSLAGGTAYNEQFFGPGTRLTVL.

V usage is TRBV28 and J usage is TRBJ1-4; D remains unclear. The CDR3 totals 14 residues. V shed 6 bases and J shed 8 bases, with 16 bases lying between them. Germline V gene sequence: CDR1 MDHEN, CDR2 SYDVKM. The CDR3 nucleotides read TGTGCCAGCAGGACCCCGGGTCTGGGGGAAAAACTGTTTTTT. It encodes CASRTPGLGEKLFF. Full variable domain (remainder filled in from reference TRBV28 and TRBJ1-4): DVKVTQSSRYLVKRTGEKVFLECVQDMDHENMFWYRQDPGLGLRLIYFSYDVKMKEKGDIPEGYSVSREKKERFSLILESASTNQTSMYLCASRTPGLGEKLFFGSGTQLSVL.

V gene TRBV9 combines with J gene TRBJ2-2; no reliable D call. This CDR3 has 12 amino acids. Germline-derived CDR1 and CDR2 are SGDLS and YYNGEE. V dropped 4 bases and J dropped 7 bases, with 8 bases sitting between them. CDR3 DNA: TGTGCCAGCAGCCCACATCTCGGGGAGCTGTTTTTT. Translated: CASSPHLGELFF.